Listed below are T cell receptor beta chains from one sample, sequenced in a study of CD8+ T cells in alopecia areata. Sequenced by immunoSEQ multiplex PCR; TCRdb stores in-frame clones only, minus some. Here the sample spans some 180,000 clones, 50% to 65% being singletons. The material sequenced was CD8+ T cells sorted from blood, taken at week 24, from a patient treated with tofacitinib. The receptors were sampled from a human donor with alopecia areata. Each CDR3 is given with its conserved first and last residue. The D gene is left open where the match is weak. Size tells how often a clone was seen (once, few, many) or the class of an expanded clone, and some rows leave it out.

-	TRBV30	-	TRBJ2-1	TGTGCCTGGAAGGGGAATGGGGCACCCTACAATGAGCAGTTCTTC	CAWKGNGAPYNEQFF
-	TRBV27	-	TRBJ2-1	TGTGCCAGCAGTTCCCCCATGGACAGCTCCTACAATGAGCAGTTCTTC	CASSSPMDSSYNEQFF
once	TRBV5-6	-	TRBJ2-2	TGTGCCAGCAGCTTGGACAGGGAAATTCGTGCCGGGGAGCTGTTTTTT	CASSLDREIRAGELFF
few	TRBV5-5	TRBD1	TRBJ2-4	TGTGCCAGCAGCTCACCTGACAGGGGCAAAAACATTCAGTACTTC	CASSSPDRGKNIQYF
-	TRBV7-9	-	TRBJ1-1	TGTGCCAGCAGCTTTTCAGGGTCTGAAGCTTTCTTT	CASSFSGSEAFF
few	TRBV29-1	TRBD2	TRBJ2-1	TGCAGCGTTCTGAACGGGGGGGCAAATGAGCAGTTCTTC	CSVLNGGANEQFF
-	TRBV29-1	TRBD1	TRBJ2-7	TGCAGCGTTATGGGACAGGGGGCTAACGAGCAGTACTTC	CSVMGQGANEQYF
-	TRBV30	-	TRBJ2-3	TGTGCCTGGAGTCTGGCCCGCACAGATACGCAGTATTTT	CAWSLARTDTQYF
-	TRBV5-6	-	TRBJ2-5	TGTGCCAGCAGCTTGGGTACAGGCCCCGGGTACTTC	CASSLGTGPGYF
-	TRBV7-3	-	TRBJ2-3	TGTGCCAGCAGCTTAACGGGGTACACAGATACGCAGTATTTT	CASSLTGYTDTQYF
few	TRBV9	-	TRBJ1-1	TGTGCCAGCAGCGTAACAGGAAACACTGAAGCTTTCTTT	CASSVTGNTEAFF
-	TRBV4-3	-	TRBJ1-5	TGCGCCAGCAGCCAAGTGGTCGATCAGCCCCAGCATTTT	CASSQVVDQPQHF
-	TRBV20-1	-	TRBJ1-2	TGCAGTGCTACTTATGGTTATGGCTACACCTTC	CSATYGYGYTF
-	TRBV4-3	TRBD1	TRBJ2-5	TGCGCCAGCAGCCCGGACAGGGGGCTGGAAGAGACCCAGTACTTC	CASSPDRGLEETQYF
-	TRBV7-7	-	TRBJ1-1	TGTGCCAGCAGCGTGGACCCGATCTCCGAAGCTTTCTTT	CASSVDPISEAFF
-	TRBV6-6	-	TRBJ1-2	TGTGCCAGCAGTACCGATGCAAGGACTCGTAACTATGGCTACACCTTC	CASSTDARTRNYGYTF
once	TRBV4-2	-	TRBJ2-7	TGTGCCAGCAGCCCCAAGATCGGGGTGATAGGCGAGCAGTACTTC	CASSPKIGVIGEQYF
-	TRBV6-4	-	TRBJ2-3	TGTGCCAGCCCCATCGGGGGCCCAGATACGCAGTATTTT	CASPIGGPDTQYF
-	TRBV30	TRBD1	TRBJ1-1	TGTGCCTGGAGTATTTCAGGGGGCGCGAGTGAAGCTTTCTTT	CAWSISGGASEAFF
-	TRBV9	-	TRBJ2-7	TGTGCCAGCAGCGTAGGGACCGATAACTACGAGCAGTACTTC	CASSVGTDNYEQYF
few	TRBV6-5	-	TRBJ2-7	TGTGCCAGCAGCCTAGCTGGGGGCTCCTACGAGCAGTACTTC	CASSLAGGSYEQYF
-	TRBV11-3	-	TRBJ2-7	TGTGCCAGCAGCTCCGAGCCCTACGAGCAGTACTTC	CASSSEPYEQYF
-	TRBV5-6	TRBD1	TRBJ2-4	TGTGCCAGCAGCCTGGACAGGGGGGACATTCAGTACTTC	CASSLDRGDIQYF
-	TRBV4-1	-	TRBJ1-4	TGCGCCAGCAGCCAAGATGGGGGGCCTGAGCGGGAAAAACTGTTTTTT	CASSQDGGPEREKLFF
few	TRBV14	-	TRBJ1-2	TGTGCCAGCAGCCAACGGCCAGGTGGTTATGGCTACACCTTC	CASSQRPGGYGYTF
-	TRBV11-3	-	TRBJ2-7	TGTGCCAGCAGCTTCGGGGGCGACTACGAGCAGTACTTC	CASSFGGDYEQYF
-	TRBV30	-	TRBJ2-7	TGTGCCTGGAAGGGGAATTCCTACGAGCAGTACTTC	CAWKGNSYEQYF
-	TRBV7-3	-	TRBJ2-2	TGTGCCAGCAGACTCACAGGGTCAGACACCGGGGAGCTGTTTTTT	CASRLTGSDTGELFF
-	TRBV23-1	-	TRBJ2-1	TGCGCCAGCACCTCTAGGGATGAGCAGTTCTTC	CASTSRDEQFF
few	TRBV6-5	-	TRBJ2-1	TGTGCCAGCGACAGAAAAAAAGGCAATGAGCAGTTCTTC	CASDRKKGNEQFF
-	TRBV7-2	-	TRBJ2-2	TGTGCCAGCAGCTTGGGTGACACCGGGGAGCTGTTTTTT	CASSLGDTGELFF
-	TRBV9	TRBD1	TRBJ1-2	TGTGCCAGCAGCGGATTAACAGGGGGCGCTTTGGGCTACACCTTC	CASSGLTGGALGYTF
-	TRBV7-9	TRBD1	TRBJ1-2	TGTGCCAGCACCGGACAGGGAGGGTATGGCTACACCTTC	CASTGQGGYGYTF
-	TRBV2	-	TRBJ1-5	TGTGCCAGCAGTGACCCTGCCCAGACCTTCAATCAGCCCCAGCATTTT	CASSDPAQTFNQPQHF
-	TRBV7-9	TRBD2	TRBJ2-3	TGTGCCAGCGGGGAAGCGGGGGGGCCGGATACGCAGTATTTT	CASGEAGGPDTQYF
-	TRBV10-2	-	TRBJ2-7	TGCGCCAGCAGTGAGGGTGGGGGCGAGCAGTACTTC	CASSEGGGEQYF
few	TRBV25-1	-	TRBJ1-2	TGTGCCAGCAGTGAATATAGGGATACTAACTATGGCTACACCTTC	CASSEYRDTNYGYTF
-	TRBV27	TRBD1	TRBJ2-7	TGTGCCAGCAGGGGACAGTCGTACGAGCAGTACTTC	CASRGQSYEQYF
few	TRBV29-1	TRBD1	TRBJ1-2	TGCAGCGTTCCAGGGACAGGCTGGGGCGGCTACACCTTC	CSVPGTGWGGYTF
-	TRBV5-6	-	TRBJ2-3	TGTGCCAGCGGAAAGGAGGCAGCCGATAGCACAGATACGCAGTATTTT	CASGKEAADSTDTQYF
-	TRBV10-2	TRBD1	TRBJ2-1	TGCGCCAGCAGTGGGCCCAGTACCGGGACAGGGTATGATGAGCAGTTCTTC	CASSGPSTGTGYDEQFF
-	TRBV4-3	-	TRBJ2-2	TGCGCCAGCAGCCATCCCACCCCAGGGGAGGGGGTCACCGGGGAGCTGTTTTTT	CASSHPTPGEGVTGELFF
-	TRBV4-3	TRBD2	TRBJ2-3	TGCGCCAGCAGTCAGAGCGGGGGGCTCGATACGCAGTATTTT	CASSQSGGLDTQYF
-	TRBV7-3	TRBD1	TRBJ1-1	TGTGCCAGCAGCTTGTCAGGGGGCGCAGGCGCTGAAGCTTTCTTT	CASSLSGGAGAEAFF
-	TRBV2	-	TRBJ1-2	TGTGCCAGCAGTGAATACGGGGGCTACACCTTC	CASSEYGGYTF